These 10 T cell receptor beta chains originate from one sample sequenced in a study of T cell responses to AZD1222 COVID-19 vaccine. Produced via immunoSEQ multiplex PCR; TCRdb's table is partial and in-frame only. The sample carries about 140,000 clones, 70% to 90% recorded once. Sequencing was performed on peripheral blood, taken on day 0 of AZD1222 vaccination. The receptors originated from an adult in good health.

This chain joins TRBV30 and TRBJ1-6; the D gene is possibly TRBD1 (6 bases). The ends were cut back, 2 bases at V and 9 bases at J, with 8 bases in the middle. This CDR3 is built from 12 residues. Germline V gene lookup returns CDR1 GTSNPN and CDR2 SVGIG (reference sequence). Here the CDR3 DNA reads TGTGCCTGGAGTAAACAGGGTTCACCCCTCCACTTT. Its translation: CAWSKQGSPLHF.

J is TRBJ1-5 and V is TRBV28; D is uncertain. Germline loops: CDR1 MDHEN, CDR2 SYDVKM. The CDR3 runs 17 residues. The V gene lost 4 bases and the J gene lost 0 bases, with 16 bases spanning the gap. DNA for the CDR3: TGTGCCAGCAGTTCCGCGGCCATTGATTATAGCAATCAGCCCCAGCATTTT. This codes for CASSSAAIDYSNQPQHF.

The rearrangement links TRBV30 to TRBJ2-7, with D unclear. This CDR3 comprises 11 residues. The V end lost 4 bases, the J end lost 3 bases, and 7 bases lay between the germline ends. Germline V gene sequence: CDR1 GTSNPN, CDR2 SVGIG (reference sequence). The CDR3 reads CAWMTGYEQYF. The CDR3 DNA is TGTGCCTGGATGACGGGCTACGAGCAGTACTTC.

CDR3: CASRGDKNSNQPQHF. CDR3 nucleotide sequence: TGTGCCAGCAGAGGGGACAAAAATAGCAATCAGCCCCAGCATTTT. This sequence joins TRBV6-5 and TRBJ1-5; a possible D gene is TRBD1 (6 bases). The CDR3 sequence is 15 residues long. The V gene's germline CDR1 is MNHEY and CDR2 SVGAGI. V lost 6 bases and J lost 0, with 12 bases in between.

The rearrangement links TRBV7-2 to TRBJ2-7; either TRBD1 or TRBD2 may fit D (5 bases each). The CDR3 has 15 residues. Germline CDR1 reads SGHTA; CDR2 reads FQGNSA. The germline V and J ends were trimmed by 5 bases and 0 bases, with 14 bases remaining between them. CDR3 amino acids: CASSQPGRFSYEQYF. The CDR3 DNA reads TGTGCCAGCAGCCAGCCGGGACGGTTCTCCTACGAGCAGTACTTC. The whole variable domain, filled in from reference TRBV7-2 and TRBJ2-7, reads GAGVSQSPSNKVTEKGKDVELRCDPISGHTALYWYRQSLGQGLEFLIYFQGNSAPDKSGLPSDRFSAERTGGSVSTLTIQRTQQEDSAVYLCASSQPGRFSYEQYFGPGTRLTVT.

The chain joins TRBV19 to TRBJ2-1; 9 bases are shared with TRBD2. The germline V gene encodes CDR1 LNHDA and CDR2 SQIVND (reference sequence). This CDR3 spans 18 amino acids. V dropped 8 bases and J dropped 0; count of bases not matched to a gene: 14. The CDR3 protein is CASAGGLAGSPSYNEQFF. CDR3 DNA sequence: TGTGCCAGTGCCGGGGGTCTAGCGGGAAGCCCCTCCTACAATGAGCAGTTCTTC.

V and J are TRBV7-9 and TRBJ1-5; D possibly corresponds to TRBD1 (6 bases). The CDR3 runs to 16 residues. Trimming took off 5 bases at V and 0 bases at J, with 14 bases between the two ends. Germline V CDR1 and CDR2: SEHNR, FQNEAQ (reference sequence). CDR3 residues: CASSLFQGISNQPQHF. CDR3 coding DNA: TGTGCCAGCAGCCTTTTCCAGGGGATTAGCAATCAGCCCCAGCATTTT.

This clone came up a few times. The chain carries TRBV2 and TRBJ1-1; D uncertain. The ends were cut back, 4 bases at V and 4 bases at J, with 10 bases in the middle. CDR3 size: 13 residues. CDR1 SNHLY and CDR2 FYNNEI come from the germline V gene. The CDR3, as DNA: TGTGCCAGCAGTGTCGACGGGCCCACTGAAGCTTTCTTT. This gives the protein CASSVDGPTEAFF. Together with reference TRBV2 and TRBJ1-1, the CDR3 gives the full variable domain: EPEVTQTPSHQVTQMGQEVILRCVPISNHLYFYWYRQILGQKVEFLVSFYNNEISEKSEIFDDQFSVERPDGSNFTLKIRSTKLEDSAMYFCASSVDGPTEAFFGQGTRLTVV.

This clone came up a few times. The genes are TRBV19 and TRBJ2-3; D unresolved. The length of the CDR3 is 14 residues. Trimming left V 5 bases short and J 2 bases short, with 11 bases between. Germline-derived CDR1 and CDR2 are LNHDA and SQIVND (reference sequence). The CDR3 protein is CASSSRLDTDTQYF. The CDR3 nucleotides are TGTGCCAGTAGTTCAAGACTGGACACAGATACGCAGTATTTT. Together with reference TRBV19 and TRBJ2-3, the CDR3 gives the full variable domain: DGGITQSPKYLFRKEGQNVTLSCEQNLNHDAMYWYRQDPGQGLRLIYYSQIVNDFQKGDIAEGYSVSREKKESFPLTVTSAQKNPTAFYLCASSSRLDTDTQYFGPGTRLTVL.

The CDR3 is CASTEPLTGFNEQFF. In DNA, the CDR3 is TGTGCCAGTACCGAACCTCTAACAGGTTTCAATGAGCAGTTCTTC. The rearrangement links TRBV19 to TRBJ2-1; D is possibly TRBD1 (5 bases). Trimming removed 7 bases from V and 6 bases from J, with 19 bases in between. Germline V gives CDR1 LNHDA, CDR2 SQIVND (reference sequence). This CDR3 spans 15 amino acids.